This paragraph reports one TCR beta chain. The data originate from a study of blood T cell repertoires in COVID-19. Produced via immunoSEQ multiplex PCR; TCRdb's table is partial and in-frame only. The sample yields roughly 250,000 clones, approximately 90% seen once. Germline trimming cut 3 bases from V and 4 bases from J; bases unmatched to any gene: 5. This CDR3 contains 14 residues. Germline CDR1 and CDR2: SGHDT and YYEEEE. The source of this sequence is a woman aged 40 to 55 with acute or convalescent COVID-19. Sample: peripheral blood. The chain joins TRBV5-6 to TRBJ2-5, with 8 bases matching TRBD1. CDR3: CASSWWTGLETQYF. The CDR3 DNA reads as TGTGCCAGCAGCTGGTGGACAGGGTTAGAGACCCAGTACTTC.